The sequence of this T cell receptor beta chain was determined in a study of STAT5B mutations in CD4+ large granular lymphocyte leukemia. Study overall: Among healthy controls, a particular HLA allele went with more CDR3 'QG' motifs. Study-level points and caveats: The CD4+ versus CD8+ T-LGLL clonality difference may reflect limited sample size.

Note on this clone: As yet, its antigen is unknown.

The assay was run at survey level. Per the authors' pipeline: The detection floor for productive clonotype frequency was 2.59 x 10-5. Measured with immunoSEQ multiplex PCR; TCRdb has only the in-frame clones, and not every one. V, J and clone size reflect that table, while D and trimming were determined from the DNA. The sample carries more than 20,000 clones, roughly 65% recorded once. This receptor was obtained from a human donor in good health. The specimen was CD4+ T cells from blood buffy coats.

DNA of the CDR3: TGTGCCAGCAGTCCTAGAGGGGTCAGATTCTATGGCTACACCTTC. Its translation is CASSPRGVRFYGYTF. The chain uses TRBV6-1 and TRBJ1-2; maybe TRBD1 (5 bases). The CDR3 consists of 15 residues. Trimming stripped 5 bases from V and 4 bases from J, with 17 bases between. Germline V gives CDR1 MNHNS, CDR2 SASEGT.